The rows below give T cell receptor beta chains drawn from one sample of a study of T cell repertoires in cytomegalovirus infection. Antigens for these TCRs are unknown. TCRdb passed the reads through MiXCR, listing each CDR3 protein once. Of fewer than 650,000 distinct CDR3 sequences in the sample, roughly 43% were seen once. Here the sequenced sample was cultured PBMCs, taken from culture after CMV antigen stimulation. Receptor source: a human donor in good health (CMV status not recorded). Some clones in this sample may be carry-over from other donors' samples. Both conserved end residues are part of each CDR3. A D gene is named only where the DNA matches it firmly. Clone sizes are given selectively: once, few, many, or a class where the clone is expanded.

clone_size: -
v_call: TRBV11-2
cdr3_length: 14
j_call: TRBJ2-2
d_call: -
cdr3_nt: TGTGCCAGCAGCCGGATGTGGAACACCGGGGAGCTGTTTTTT
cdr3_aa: CASSRMWNTGELFF

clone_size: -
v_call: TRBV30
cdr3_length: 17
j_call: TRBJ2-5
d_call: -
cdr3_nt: TGTGCCTGGAGTGTACGGGTTAGACTGGGAAGTTGGGAGACCCAGTACTTC
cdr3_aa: CAWSVRVRLGSWETQYF

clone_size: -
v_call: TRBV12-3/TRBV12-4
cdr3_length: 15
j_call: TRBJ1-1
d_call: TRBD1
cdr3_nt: TGTGCCAGCAGTCGGGGGGACAGTCGGAACACTGAAGCTTTCTTT
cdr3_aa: CASSRGDSRNTEAFF

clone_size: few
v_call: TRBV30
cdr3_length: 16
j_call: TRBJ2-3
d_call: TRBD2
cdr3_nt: TGTGCCTGGAGGCGGGGGTTAGCGGGGAGCACAGATACGCAGTATTTT
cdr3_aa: CAWRRGLAGSTDTQYF

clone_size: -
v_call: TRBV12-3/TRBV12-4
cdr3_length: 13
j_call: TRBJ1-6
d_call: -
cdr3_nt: TGTGCCAGCAGTCCTCTTTCAAATTCACCCCTCCACTTT
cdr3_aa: CASSPLSNSPLHF

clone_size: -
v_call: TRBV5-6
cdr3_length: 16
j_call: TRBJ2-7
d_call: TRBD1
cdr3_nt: TGTGCCAGCAGCTACCTTGGACAGGGGGTTTTCTACGAGCAGTACTTC
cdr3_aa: CASSYLGQGVFYEQYF

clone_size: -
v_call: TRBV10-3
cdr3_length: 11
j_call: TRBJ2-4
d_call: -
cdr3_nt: TGTGCCACGCGTCGGGGAAACATTCAGTACTTC
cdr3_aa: CATRRGNIQYF

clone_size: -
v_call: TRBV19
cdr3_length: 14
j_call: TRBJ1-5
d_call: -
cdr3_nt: TGTGCCAGTAGTAAACTTGGATGGAATCAGCCCCAGCATTTT
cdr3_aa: CASSKLGWNQPQHF

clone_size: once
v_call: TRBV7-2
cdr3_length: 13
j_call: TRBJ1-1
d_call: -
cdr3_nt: TGTGTCAGCAGCTTCGGGGAGGTCACTGAAGCTTTCTTT
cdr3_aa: CVSSFGEVTEAFF

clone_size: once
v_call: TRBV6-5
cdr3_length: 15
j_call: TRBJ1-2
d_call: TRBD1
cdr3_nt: TGTGCCAGCAGGGGGGCCGGGACAGTTCGCTATGGCTACACCTTC
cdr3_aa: CASRGAGTVRYGYTF

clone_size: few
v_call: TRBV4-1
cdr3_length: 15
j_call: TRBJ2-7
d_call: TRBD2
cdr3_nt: TGCGCCAGCAGCCAAGAACGGGGACTACTCTACGAGCAGTACTTC
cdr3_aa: CASSQERGLLYEQYF

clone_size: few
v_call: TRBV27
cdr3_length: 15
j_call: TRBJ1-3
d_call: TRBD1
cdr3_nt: TGTGCCAGCAGTTCTAGACAGGGGCCTGGAAACACCATATATTTT
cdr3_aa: CASSSRQGPGNTIYF

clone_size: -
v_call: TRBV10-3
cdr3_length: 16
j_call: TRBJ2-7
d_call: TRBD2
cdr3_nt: TGTGCCATCAGTGAGTCCAGCGGGAGAGGTGCCTACGAGCAGTACTTC
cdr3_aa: CAISESSGRGAYEQYF

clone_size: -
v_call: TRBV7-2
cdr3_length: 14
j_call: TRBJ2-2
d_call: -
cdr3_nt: TGTGCCAGCAGCGCGAGTGGGAACACCGGGGAGCTGTTTTTT
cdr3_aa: CASSASGNTGELFF

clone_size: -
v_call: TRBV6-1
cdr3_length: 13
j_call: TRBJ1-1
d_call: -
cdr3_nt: TGTGCCAGCACAAATACAGGGTACACTGAAGCTTTCTTT
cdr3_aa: CASTNTGYTEAFF

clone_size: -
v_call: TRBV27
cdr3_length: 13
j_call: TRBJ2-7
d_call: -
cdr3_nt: TGTGCCAGCAGTTTCTTTGGCGAGTACGAGCAGTACTTC
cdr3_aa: CASSFFGEYEQYF

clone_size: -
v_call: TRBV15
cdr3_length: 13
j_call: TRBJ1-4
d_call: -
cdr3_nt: TGTGCCACCAGCCGCAAGATAAATGAAAAACTGTTTTTT
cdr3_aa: CATSRKINEKLFF

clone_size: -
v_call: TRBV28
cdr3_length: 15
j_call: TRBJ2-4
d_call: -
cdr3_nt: TGTGCCAGCAGCCCTCCCGGCGGGGTCAAAAACATTCAGTACTTC
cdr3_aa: CASSPPGGVKNIQYF

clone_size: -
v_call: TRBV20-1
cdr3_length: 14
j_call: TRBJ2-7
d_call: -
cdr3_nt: TGCAGTGCTAGACGTCCGGGGATCACCTACGAGCAGTACTTC
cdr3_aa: CSARRPGITYEQYF

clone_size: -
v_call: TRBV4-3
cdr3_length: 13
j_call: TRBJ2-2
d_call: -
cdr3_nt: TGCGCCAGCAGCCAAATAGCCGCCGGGGAGCTGTTTTTT
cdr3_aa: CASSQIAAGELFF

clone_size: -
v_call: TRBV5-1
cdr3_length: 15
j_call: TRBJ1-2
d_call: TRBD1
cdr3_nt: TGCGCCAGCAGCATTAACAGGGGAGCTAACTATGGCTACACCTTC
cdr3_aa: CASSINRGANYGYTF

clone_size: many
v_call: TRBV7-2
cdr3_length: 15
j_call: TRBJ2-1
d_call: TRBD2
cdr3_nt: TGTGCCAGCAGCTTAGTGCGGGGGGGGTACAATGAGCAGTTCTTC
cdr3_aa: CASSLVRGGYNEQFF

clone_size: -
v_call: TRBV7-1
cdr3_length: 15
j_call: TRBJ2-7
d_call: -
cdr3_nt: TGTGCCAACACCCCGACGGCGGCGACTTACTACGAGCAGTACTTC
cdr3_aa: CANTPTAATYYEQYF

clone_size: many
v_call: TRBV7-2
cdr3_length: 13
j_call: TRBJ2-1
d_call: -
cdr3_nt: TGTGCCAGCCAGTCGAGGGGCCAGCATGAGCAGTTCTTC
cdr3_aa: CASQSRGQHEQFF

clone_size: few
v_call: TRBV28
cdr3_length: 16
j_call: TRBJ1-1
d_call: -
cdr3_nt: TGTGCCAGCAGACTCGGGCAGTGGAGAAAATGGACTGAAGCTTTCTTT
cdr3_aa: CASRLGQWRKWTEAFF

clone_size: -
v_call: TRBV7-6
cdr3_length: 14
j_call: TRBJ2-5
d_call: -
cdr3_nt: TGTGCCAGCAGCCCCGTAGCGGATACTGGGACCCAGTACTTC
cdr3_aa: CASSPVADTGTQYF

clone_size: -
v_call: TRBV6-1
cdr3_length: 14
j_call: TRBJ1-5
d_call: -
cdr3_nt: TGTGCCAGCAGTGATGCGGTTAGCAATCAGCCCCAGCATTTT
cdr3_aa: CASSDAVSNQPQHF

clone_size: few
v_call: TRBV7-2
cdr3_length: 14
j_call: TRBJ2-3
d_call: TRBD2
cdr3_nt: TGTGCCAGCAGCCAAGCGGGGGGGCGAGATACGCAGTATTTT
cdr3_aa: CASSQAGGRDTQYF

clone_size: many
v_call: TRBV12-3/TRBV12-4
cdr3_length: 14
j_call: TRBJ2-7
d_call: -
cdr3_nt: TGTGCCAGCAGTCCCGGGGGAAGCTCCTACGAGCAGTACTTC
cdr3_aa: CASSPGGSSYEQYF

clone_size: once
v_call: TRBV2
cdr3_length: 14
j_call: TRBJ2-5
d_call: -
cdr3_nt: TGTGCCAGCAGTGTTTTACTAGCTCAAGAGACCCAGTACTTC
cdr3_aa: CASSVLLAQETQYF

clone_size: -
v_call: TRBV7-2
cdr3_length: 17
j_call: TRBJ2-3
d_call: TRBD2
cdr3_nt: TGTGCCAGCAGCCCCAAACCCAACATAGCGGGGGGTCGAAAGCAGTATTTT
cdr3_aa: CASSPKPNIAGGRKQYF

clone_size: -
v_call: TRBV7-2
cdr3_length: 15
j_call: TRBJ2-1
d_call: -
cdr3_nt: TGTGCCAGCAGCTTTGGGGGTATCCTTAGCAATGAGCAGTTCTTC
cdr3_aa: CASSFGGILSNEQFF

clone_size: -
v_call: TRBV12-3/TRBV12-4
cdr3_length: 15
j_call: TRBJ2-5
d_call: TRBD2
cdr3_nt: TGTGCCAGCAGTTTCGTAGCGGGGGCCCAAGAGACCCAGTACTTC
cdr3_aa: CASSFVAGAQETQYF

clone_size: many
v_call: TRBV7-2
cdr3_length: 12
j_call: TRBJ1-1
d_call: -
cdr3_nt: TGTGCCAGCAGCCTCCAGGGGTATGAAGCTTTCTTT
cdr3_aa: CASSLQGYEAFF

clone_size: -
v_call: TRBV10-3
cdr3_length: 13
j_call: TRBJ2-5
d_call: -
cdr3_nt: TGTGCCATCAAGGGACTTAGTCAAGAGACCCAGTACTTC
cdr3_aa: CAIKGLSQETQYF

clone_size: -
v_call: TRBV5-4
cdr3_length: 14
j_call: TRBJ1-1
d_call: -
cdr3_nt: TGTGCCAGCAGACCTGTGGGGGGGGGCACTGAAGCTTTCTTT
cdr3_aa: CASRPVGGGTEAFF

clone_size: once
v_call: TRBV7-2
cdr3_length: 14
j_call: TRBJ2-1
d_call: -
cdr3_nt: TGTGCCAGCAGCTTAGGTCGGGAGTACAATGAGCAGTTCTTC
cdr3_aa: CASSLGREYNEQFF

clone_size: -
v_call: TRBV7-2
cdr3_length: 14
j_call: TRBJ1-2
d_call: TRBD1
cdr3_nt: TGTGCCAGCAGCCCGCAGACAGGGTTGTATGGCTACACCTTC
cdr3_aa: CASSPQTGLYGYTF

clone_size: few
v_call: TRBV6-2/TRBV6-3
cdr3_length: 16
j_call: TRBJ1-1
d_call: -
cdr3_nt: TGTGCCAGCAGTTCGCGGACTCCCAAGGGGAACACTGAAGCTTTCTTT
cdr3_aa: CASSSRTPKGNTEAFF

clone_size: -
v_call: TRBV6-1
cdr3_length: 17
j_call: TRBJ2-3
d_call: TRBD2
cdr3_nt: TGTGCCAGCAGTGAGGGGTTACTAGCGGGGAGCACAGATACGCAGTATTTT
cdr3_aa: CASSEGLLAGSTDTQYF

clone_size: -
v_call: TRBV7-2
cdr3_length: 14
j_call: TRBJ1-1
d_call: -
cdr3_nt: TGTGCCAGCAGCCCCGGCCCAGCCGCACTTTCAGCTTTCTTT
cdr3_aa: CASSPGPAALSAFF

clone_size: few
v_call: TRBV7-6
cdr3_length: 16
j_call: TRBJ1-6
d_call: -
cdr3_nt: TGTGCCAGCAGCCGCGAAACAGGGCTTGGAAATTCACCCCTCCACTTT
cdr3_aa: CASSRETGLGNSPLHF

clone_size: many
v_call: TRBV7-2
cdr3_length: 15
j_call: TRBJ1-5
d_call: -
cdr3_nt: TGTGCCAGCAGCTTAGGGGGGGGACCTAATCAGCCCCAGCATTTT
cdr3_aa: CASSLGGGPNQPQHF

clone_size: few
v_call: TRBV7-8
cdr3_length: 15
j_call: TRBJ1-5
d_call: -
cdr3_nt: TGTGCCAGCAGCTTAGTCGGGCAGGGGAGGGTGCCCCAGCATTTT
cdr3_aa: CASSLVGQGRVPQHF

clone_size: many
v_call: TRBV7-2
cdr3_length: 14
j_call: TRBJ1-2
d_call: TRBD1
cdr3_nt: TGTGCCAGCAGTCACGACAGGGGGTTAATGGGCTACACCTTC
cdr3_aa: CASSHDRGLMGYTF

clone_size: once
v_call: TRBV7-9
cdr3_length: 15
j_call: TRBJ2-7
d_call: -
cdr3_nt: TGTGCCAGCAGCCAAATATTAGCGGCGGCGGGGGAGCAGTACTTC
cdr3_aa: CASSQILAAAGEQYF

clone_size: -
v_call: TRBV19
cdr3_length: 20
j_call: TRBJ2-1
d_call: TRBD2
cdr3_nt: TGTGCCAGTAGTATATGGGGAGCGGGAGGGCCTGGATACGCGAACAATGAGCAGTTCTTC
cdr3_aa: CASSIWGAGGPGYANNEQFF

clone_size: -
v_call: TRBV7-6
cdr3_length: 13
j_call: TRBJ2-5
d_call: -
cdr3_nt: TGTGCCAGCAGCCGCACACAGGGAGGGACCCAGTACTTC
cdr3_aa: CASSRTQGGTQYF

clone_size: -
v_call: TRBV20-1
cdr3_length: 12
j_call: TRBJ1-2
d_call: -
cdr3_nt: TGCAGTGCTAAACAGGGTCCCTATGGCTACACCTTC
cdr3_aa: CSAKQGPYGYTF

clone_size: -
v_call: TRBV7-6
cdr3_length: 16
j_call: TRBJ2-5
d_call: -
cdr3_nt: TGTGCCAGCAGCTTATTAACGGGAGTGGGGTCGGAGACCCAGTACTTC
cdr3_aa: CASSLLTGVGSETQYF

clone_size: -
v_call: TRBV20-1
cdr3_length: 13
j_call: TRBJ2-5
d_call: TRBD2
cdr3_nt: TGCAGTGCTAGACTAGCGGGGAGAGAGACCCAGTACTTC
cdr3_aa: CSARLAGRETQYF

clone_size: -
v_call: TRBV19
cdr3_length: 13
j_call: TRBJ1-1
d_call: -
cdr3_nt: TGTGCCACCACAGGTTATCTGAACACTGAAGCTTTCTTT
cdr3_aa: CATTGYLNTEAFF

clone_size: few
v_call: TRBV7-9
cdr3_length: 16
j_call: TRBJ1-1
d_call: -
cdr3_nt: TGTGCCAGCAGCCCACCACTGGGGGGTCCCGACACTGAAGCTTTCTTT
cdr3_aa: CASSPPLGGPDTEAFF

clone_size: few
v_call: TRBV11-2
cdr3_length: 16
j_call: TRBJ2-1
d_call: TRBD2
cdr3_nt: TGTGCCAGCAGCTTGTCTTTGGGACTACCCAACAATGAGCAGTTCTTC
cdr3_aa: CASSLSLGLPNNEQFF

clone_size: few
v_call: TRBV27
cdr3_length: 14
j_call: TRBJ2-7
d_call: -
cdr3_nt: TGTGCCAGCAGTACCGCCGGGCCGGGAAACGAGCAGTACTTC
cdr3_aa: CASSTAGPGNEQYF

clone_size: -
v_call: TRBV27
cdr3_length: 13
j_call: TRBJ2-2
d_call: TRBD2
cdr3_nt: TGTGCCACCAGAGATAGCGGGACCGGGGAGCTGTTTTTT
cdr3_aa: CATRDSGTGELFF

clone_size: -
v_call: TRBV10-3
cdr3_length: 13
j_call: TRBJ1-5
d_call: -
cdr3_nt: TGTGCCATCAGTGGACAGGTCAATCAGCCCCAGCATTTT
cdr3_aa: CAISGQVNQPQHF

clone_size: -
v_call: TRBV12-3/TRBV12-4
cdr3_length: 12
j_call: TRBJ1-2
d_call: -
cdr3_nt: TGTGCCAGCAGAATTCAGGGCGTCGGCTACACCTTC
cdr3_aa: CASRIQGVGYTF

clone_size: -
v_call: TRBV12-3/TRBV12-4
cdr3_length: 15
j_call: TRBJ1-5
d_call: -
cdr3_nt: TGTGCCAGCAGGGGGGGAATCCATAGCAATCAGCCCCAGCATTTT
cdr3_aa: CASRGGIHSNQPQHF

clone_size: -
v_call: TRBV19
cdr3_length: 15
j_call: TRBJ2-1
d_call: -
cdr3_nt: TGTGCCAGTAGTGGGGGGAACCCTACCTACAATGAGCAGTTCTTC
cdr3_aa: CASSGGNPTYNEQFF